These T cell receptor beta chains were read from a single sample in a study of cytomegalovirus exposure and HLA in healthy donors. Here immunoSEQ multiplex PCR was the method, and the copy in TCRdb shows in-frame clones only, minus some. The sample yields approximately 150,000 clones, 55% to 75% seen once. Sequences were obtained from PBMCs. Receptor source: a human donor in good health. Each CDR3 is given with its conserved first and last residue. The D gene is left open where the match is weak. Clone size is not always given. Where it is, it says once, few, many or a class for expanded clones.

v_gene: TRBV9; abundance: -; j_gene: TRBJ1-3; d_gene: TRBD1; CDR3nt: TGTGCCAGCAGCGTAGAACCCAGGGGGACTGGAAACACCATATATTTT; CDR3aa: CASSVEPRGTGNTIYF
v_gene: TRBV1; abundance: -; j_gene: TRBJ2-1; d_gene: -; CDR3nt: TGCACCAGCACGATGGGACTGTATACCTACAATGAGCAGTTCTTC; CDR3aa: CTSTMGLYTYNEQFF
v_gene: TRBV5-5; abundance: -; j_gene: TRBJ2-2; d_gene: TRBD1; CDR3nt: TGTGCCAGCAGCTTGGGACAGGGGCCCACCGGGGAGCTGTTTTTT; CDR3aa: CASSLGQGPTGELFF
v_gene: TRBV7-9; abundance: -; j_gene: TRBJ1-2; d_gene: TRBD1; CDR3nt: TGTGCCAGCAGCTATACAGAAGGGGACAGGGGCGGCTACACCTTC; CDR3aa: CASSYTEGDRGGYTF
v_gene: TRBV11-3; abundance: -; j_gene: TRBJ1-1; d_gene: -; CDR3nt: TGTGCCAGCAGCTTAGGGGGTCCGGGACAGAACACTGAAGCTTTCTTT; CDR3aa: CASSLGGPGQNTEAFF
v_gene: TRBV9; abundance: few; j_gene: TRBJ1-5; d_gene: -; CDR3nt: TGTGCCAGCAGCGCACACAGGGATAGCAATCAGCCCCAGCATTTT; CDR3aa: CASSAHRDSNQPQHF
v_gene: TRBV18; abundance: -; j_gene: TRBJ1-2; d_gene: -; CDR3nt: TGTGCCAGCTCACCACAGCCCGACTATGGCTACACCTTC; CDR3aa: CASSPQPDYGYTF
v_gene: TRBV5-1; abundance: -; j_gene: TRBJ1-2; d_gene: TRBD1; CDR3nt: TGCGCCAGCAGCTTGGGACAGGGCCCGTATGGCTACACCTTC; CDR3aa: CASSLGQGPYGYTF
v_gene: TRBV2; abundance: -; j_gene: TRBJ1-1; d_gene: -; CDR3nt: TGTGCCAGCAGTTTACAGGGAATGAGTGCTGAAGCTTTCTTT; CDR3aa: CASSLQGMSAEAFF
v_gene: TRBV18; abundance: -; j_gene: TRBJ1-5; d_gene: TRBD1; CDR3nt: TGTGCCAGCTCACAGGACAGGGTTGGTCAGCCCCAGCATTTT; CDR3aa: CASSQDRVGQPQHF
v_gene: TRBV27; abundance: -; j_gene: TRBJ1-4; d_gene: -; CDR3nt: TGTGCCAGCAGTTTATCGACTGCGGGGGGTGAAAAACTGTTTTTT; CDR3aa: CASSLSTAGGEKLFF
v_gene: TRBV9; abundance: -; j_gene: TRBJ2-1; d_gene: TRBD2; CDR3nt: TGTGCCAGCAGCTCCGGGACTAGCGGGATGCGCTCCTACAATGAGCAGTTCTTC; CDR3aa: CASSSGTSGMRSYNEQFF
v_gene: TRBV2; abundance: -; j_gene: TRBJ1-1; d_gene: TRBD1; CDR3nt: TGTGCCAGCAAAAGACAGGGAAGATATACTGAAGCTTTCTTT; CDR3aa: CASKRQGRYTEAFF
v_gene: TRBV5-6; abundance: many; j_gene: TRBJ1-2; d_gene: -; CDR3nt: TGTGCCAGCAGCTTATCAAAACAGGGTTGGGACTATGGCTACACCTTC; CDR3aa: CASSLSKQGWDYGYTF
v_gene: TRBV12-5; abundance: -; j_gene: TRBJ1-4; d_gene: -; CDR3nt: TGTGCTAGTGGCCCCGCCGGGGGGCTTAATGAAAAACTGTTTTTT; CDR3aa: CASGPAGGLNEKLFF
v_gene: TRBV18; abundance: few; j_gene: TRBJ1-1; d_gene: TRBD1; CDR3nt: TGTGCCAGCTCAGAGGGACAGTCGGGTGAAGCTTTCTTT; CDR3aa: CASSEGQSGEAFF
v_gene: TRBV2; abundance: -; j_gene: TRBJ1-2; d_gene: -; CDR3nt: TGTGCCAGCAGTGAGCCGGCATCGGGGTATGGCTACACCTTC; CDR3aa: CASSEPASGYGYTF
v_gene: TRBV7-8; abundance: -; j_gene: TRBJ1-1; d_gene: -; CDR3nt: TGTGCCAGCAGCCCCAGGGGTGCGATGAACACTGAAGCTTTCTTT; CDR3aa: CASSPRGAMNTEAFF
v_gene: TRBV27; abundance: -; j_gene: TRBJ2-1; d_gene: TRBD1; CDR3nt: TGTGCCAGCACCGTACAGGGGGCCCGCAATGAGCAGTTCTTC; CDR3aa: CASTVQGARNEQFF
v_gene: TRBV9; abundance: -; j_gene: TRBJ2-3; d_gene: -; CDR3nt: TGTGCCAGCAGCGTAGCTAGACAGACGAGTACAGATACGCAGTATTTT; CDR3aa: CASSVARQTSTDTQYF
v_gene: TRBV2; abundance: -; j_gene: TRBJ2-6; d_gene: TRBD2; CDR3nt: TGTGCCAGCAGTGTGGGAGGGGCTAGGGCCAACGTCCTGACTTTC; CDR3aa: CASSVGGARANVLTF
v_gene: TRBV2; abundance: few; j_gene: TRBJ2-2; d_gene: -; CDR3nt: TGTGCCAGTAAAGAGCTGAGATCGAACACCGGGGAGCTGTTTTTT; CDR3aa: CASKELRSNTGELFF
v_gene: TRBV6-6; abundance: -; j_gene: TRBJ2-7; d_gene: -; CDR3nt: TGTGCCAGCAGGTCCGGGACCTACGAGCAGTACTTC; CDR3aa: CASRSGTYEQYF
v_gene: TRBV6-5; abundance: -; j_gene: TRBJ1-1; d_gene: TRBD1; CDR3nt: TGTGCCAGCAGCAGGGGACAGTGGAACACTGAAGCTTTCTTT; CDR3aa: CASSRGQWNTEAFF
v_gene: TRBV6-6; abundance: -; j_gene: TRBJ2-7; d_gene: TRBD2; CDR3nt: TGTGCCAGCAGTTACCGGGGGACTAGCTACGAGCAGTACTTC; CDR3aa: CASSYRGTSYEQYF
v_gene: TRBV15; abundance: -; j_gene: TRBJ1-4; d_gene: -; CDR3nt: TGTGCCACCAGCCTGGGCCATAATGAAAAACTGTTTTTT; CDR3aa: CATSLGHNEKLFF
v_gene: TRBV6-5; abundance: -; j_gene: TRBJ2-7; d_gene: -; CDR3nt: TGTGCCAGCAGTGCTAGCAGCTACGAGCAGTACTTC; CDR3aa: CASSASSYEQYF
v_gene: TRBV25-1; abundance: -; j_gene: TRBJ1-1; d_gene: -; CDR3nt: TGTGCCAGCAGTGAAGGGGGCGGTTTTACTGAAGCTTTCTTT; CDR3aa: CASSEGGGFTEAFF
v_gene: TRBV4-3; abundance: -; j_gene: TRBJ2-7; d_gene: -; CDR3nt: TGCGCCAGCAGCCAAGATCACAGTGGGTTCGCCTACGAGCAGCACTTC; CDR3aa: CASSQDHSGFAYEQHF
v_gene: TRBV7-3; abundance: -; j_gene: TRBJ1-1; d_gene: -; CDR3nt: TGTGCCAGCAGCTTCGGATCTGCAGGGGAAGCTTTCTTT; CDR3aa: CASSFGSAGEAFF
v_gene: TRBV9; abundance: -; j_gene: TRBJ2-7; d_gene: TRBD2; CDR3nt: TGTGCCAGCAGCGTAGATGCCGGGGGGGCCTCCTACGAGCAGTACTTC; CDR3aa: CASSVDAGGASYEQYF
v_gene: TRBV11-3; abundance: -; j_gene: TRBJ2-7; d_gene: TRBD1; CDR3nt: TGTGCCAGCAGCTCACCGGACAGGGGCAGCGAGCAGTACTTC; CDR3aa: CASSSPDRGSEQYF
v_gene: TRBV27; abundance: -; j_gene: TRBJ2-3; d_gene: -; CDR3nt: TGTGCCAGCAGAAGGGGCAGCACAGATACGCAGTATTTT; CDR3aa: CASRRGSTDTQYF
v_gene: TRBV9; abundance: -; j_gene: TRBJ2-3; d_gene: TRBD1; CDR3nt: TGTGCCAGCAGCCCCCAGGGGGCCGCAGATACGCAGTATTTT; CDR3aa: CASSPQGAADTQYF
v_gene: TRBV30; abundance: -; j_gene: TRBJ1-1; d_gene: -; CDR3nt: TGTGCCTGGAGTCGACAGAACACTGAAGCTTTCTTT; CDR3aa: CAWSRQNTEAFF
v_gene: TRBV27; abundance: once; j_gene: TRBJ2-3; d_gene: -; CDR3nt: TGTGCCAGCAGTTTAGGGGCAGTAAGCACAGATACGCAGTATTTT; CDR3aa: CASSLGAVSTDTQYF
v_gene: TRBV5-4; abundance: few; j_gene: TRBJ2-2; d_gene: -; CDR3nt: TGTGCCAGCAGCCGTGGAGGGCTTAGTGGTGGGGAGCTGTTTTTT; CDR3aa: CASSRGGLSGGELFF
v_gene: TRBV6-5; abundance: -; j_gene: TRBJ1-4; d_gene: -; CDR3nt: TGTGCCAGCAGACTGACAGGAATGAATGAAAAACTGTTTTTT; CDR3aa: CASRLTGMNEKLFF
v_gene: TRBV7-9; abundance: -; j_gene: TRBJ1-5; d_gene: -; CDR3nt: TGTGCCAGCAGCCCAGACGGGGGGTGGGTACGCCAGCCCCAGCATTTT; CDR3aa: CASSPDGGWVRQPQHF
v_gene: TRBV2; abundance: -; j_gene: TRBJ1-4; d_gene: TRBD1; CDR3nt: TGTGCCAGCAGAATGACAGGGGGAGGTGAAAAACTGTTTTTT; CDR3aa: CASRMTGGGEKLFF